This T cell receptor (beta chain) is drawn from a study of blood T cell repertoires in COVID-19. Germline trimming cut 2 bases from V and 0 bases from J; bases unmatched to any gene: 4. Per germline, CDR1 SGHTS and CDR2 YDEGEE. The CDR3 loop spans 17 amino acids. Under the authors' procedure: From reference gene primer amplification, estimates of nucleated cell counts were derived. Data came from immunoSEQ multiplex PCR; TCRdb stores just in-frame clones and leaves some out. The DNA was the basis for D and trimming; V, J and clone size are from that table. The table shows around 150,000 clones, with 85% occurring only once.

What was sequenced was peripheral blood. The chain combines TRBV5-8 with TRBJ1-5; TRBD1 matches 11 bases. The sequence was obtained from a man aged 40-49 years with acute or convalescent COVID-19. The CDR3 nucleotides read TGTGCCAGCAGCTTCGGGACAGGGGGAGTTAGCAATCAGCCCCAGCATTTT. Translation: CASSFGTGGVSNQPQHF.